Listed below are T cell receptor beta chains from one sample, sequenced in a study of blood T cell repertoires in COVID-19. Generated by immunoSEQ multiplex PCR, the TCRdb table keeps only in-frame clones and is missing some. The sample lists around 470,000 clones, about 91% occurring once. Sequencing used peripheral blood. All receptors derive from a man aged 18 to 35 with COVID-19, enrolled during active disease. The CDR3 runs from the conserved cysteine through the conserved F or W. The order of the fields is D gene, J gene, clone size, V gene, CDR3 protein, CDR3 DNA. A D gene is named only where the DNA matches it firmly. Not all rows give a size; the values are once, few, many and, for expanded clones, a class.

TRBD1 TRBJ1-5 - TRBV5-6 CASSLAGGQVNQPQHF TGTGCCAGCAGCTTGGCAGGGGGACAGGTAAATCAGCCCCAGCATTTT
- TRBJ2-2 - TRBV6-5 CASSRHFANTGELFF TGTGCCAGCAGTCGACATTTCGCGAACACCGGGGAGCTGTTTTTT
TRBD1 TRBJ2-2 - TRBV4-2 CASSQGETGRTGELFF TGTGCCAGCAGCCAAGGAGAGACAGGGCGCACCGGGGAGCTGTTTTTT
TRBD1 TRBJ1-1 - TRBV19 CASSNPGGPNTEAFF TGTGCCAGTAGTAACCCAGGGGGACCGAACACTGAAGCTTTCTTT
- TRBJ1-5 few TRBV10-2 CASSESKGTRRRNQPQHF TGCGCCAGCAGTGAGTCGAAGGGGACACGGAGGCGCAATCAGCCCCAGCATTTT
- TRBJ2-2 - TRBV24-1 CATSDLGAGTGELFF TGTGCCACCAGTGATTTAGGAGCGGGCACCGGGGAGCTGTTTTTT
- TRBJ2-7 - TRBV5-6 CASSSMRTSSYEQYF TGTGCCAGCAGCTCAATGAGGACAAGCTCCTACGAGCAGTACTTC
TRBD2 TRBJ2-3 - TRBV4-1 CASSQEGSGGARDTQYF TGCGCCAGCAGCCAAGAAGGTAGCGGGGGGGCGAGGGATACGCAGTATTTT
- TRBJ1-1 - TRBV11-2 CASSLGPGAGNTEAFF TGTGCCAGCAGCTTAGGCCCAGGTGCAGGAAACACTGAAGCTTTCTTT
TRBD1 TRBJ1-3 - TRBV25-1 CASSDRTGGYGNTIYF TGTGCCAGCAGTGATAGGACAGGGGGCTATGGAAACACCATATATTTT
- TRBJ2-7 - TRBV6-2/TRBV6-3 CASSDPGTATYEQYF TGTGCCAGCAGCGATCCCGGGACTGCGACCTACGAGCAGTACTTC
TRBD2 TRBJ2-1 - TRBV11-3 CASSLLAGYSYNEQFF TGTGCCAGCAGCTTACTAGCGGGCTACTCCTACAATGAGCAGTTCTTC
- TRBJ1-3 once TRBV7-8 CASSLSSAGSSGNTIYF TGTGCCAGCAGCTTATCGTCCGCAGGGTCCTCTGGAAACACCATATATTTT
TRBD2 TRBJ2-5 - TRBV3-1/TRBV3-2 CASSQRLAGGAETQYF TGTGCCAGCAGCCAGCGACTAGCGGGGGGGGCGGAGACCCAGTACTTC
- TRBJ1-5 - TRBV27 CASSLSRDQPQHF TGTGCCAGCAGTTTATCGAGGGATCAGCCCCAGCATTTT
- TRBJ2-7 - TRBV6-6 CASSRDRISYEQYF TGTGCCAGCAGTCGAGACAGGATCTCCTACGAGCAGTACTTC
TRBD2 TRBJ2-5 - TRBV5-6 CASSAPAGGEETQYF TGTGCCAGCAGCGCCCCGGCGGGAGGGGAAGAGACCCAGTACTTC
TRBD1 TRBJ2-7 - TRBV5-4 CASSQGASYEQYF TGTGCCAGCAGCCAGGGGGCTTCCTACGAGCAGTACTTC
- TRBJ2-5 - TRBV5-1 CASSAPSGARQETQYF TGCGCCAGCAGCGCCCCCTCAGGGGCCCGACAAGAGACCCAGTACTTC
TRBD1 TRBJ2-5 - TRBV5-6 CASSGRDREQGTQYF TGTGCCAGCAGCGGACGGGACAGGGAACAGGGGACCCAGTACTTC
TRBD1 TRBJ1-3 - TRBV5-1 CASSLVPGGVGNTIYF TGCGCCAGCAGCTTGGTTCCAGGGGGCGTTGGAAACACCATATATTTT
- TRBJ2-1 - TRBV20-1 CSASTGREDEQFF TGCAGTGCTAGTACAGGGCGTGAGGATGAGCAGTTCTTC
- TRBJ2-7 - TRBV27 CASSPLGIPYEQYF TGTGCCAGCAGTCCACTAGGGATCCCCTACGAGCAGTACTTC
- TRBJ1-2 - TRBV2 CASRYREGLLDGYTF TGTGCCAGCAGGTACAGGGAAGGTCTTCTCGACGGCTACACCTTC